This section outlines one T cell receptor (beta chain) sequence together with its context. Its antigen is not known. This sample stems from a study of CD8+ T cells in alopecia areata. General observations from the study: Sequences from scalp samples also cover resident alphabeta T cells of normal skin.

RNA, once extracted, was reverse transcribed into cDNA for use as the sequencing template. Profiled with immunoSEQ multiplex PCR; TCRdb holds only in-frame clones, not every one. The sample includes 120,000 or so clones, roughly 63% of them seen just once. As to treatment: oral pan-JAK inhibitor, 5-10 mg twice daily. The specimen was CD8+ T cells sorted from blood, collected at week 4, from a patient treated with tofacitinib. The source of this sequence is a human donor with alopecia areata.

The DNA of the CDR3 is TGCAGCGTTGATCAGGGCTACGAGCAGTACTTC. This translates into CSVDQGYEQYF. This rearrangement joins TRBV29-1 to TRBJ2-7; tentatively, D is TRBD1 (5 bases). Trimming left V 3 bases short and J 3 bases short, with 6 bases between. Germline V CDR1 and CDR2: SQVTM, ANQGSEA. This CDR3 is built from 11 residues.